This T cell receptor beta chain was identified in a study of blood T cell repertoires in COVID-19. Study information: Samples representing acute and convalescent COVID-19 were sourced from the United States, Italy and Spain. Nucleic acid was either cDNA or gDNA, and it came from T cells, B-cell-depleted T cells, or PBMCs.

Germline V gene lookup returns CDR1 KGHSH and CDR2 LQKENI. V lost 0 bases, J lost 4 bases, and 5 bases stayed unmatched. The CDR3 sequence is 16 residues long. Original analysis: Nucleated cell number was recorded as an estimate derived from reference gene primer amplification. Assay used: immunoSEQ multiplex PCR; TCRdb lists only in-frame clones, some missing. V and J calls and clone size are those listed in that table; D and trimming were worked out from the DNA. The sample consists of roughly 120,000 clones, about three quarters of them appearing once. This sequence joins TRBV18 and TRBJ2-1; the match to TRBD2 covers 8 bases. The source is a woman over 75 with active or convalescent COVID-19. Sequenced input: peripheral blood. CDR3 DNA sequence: TGTGCCAGCTCACCACCGGGCGGGAGGCGGTACAATGAGCAGTTCTTC. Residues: CASSPPGGRRYNEQFF. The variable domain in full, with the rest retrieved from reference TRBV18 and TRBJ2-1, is NAGVMQNPRHLVRRRGQEARLRCSPMKGHSHVYWYRQLPEEGLKFMVYLQKENIIDESGMPKERFSAEFPKEGPSILRIQQVVRGDSAAYFCASSPPGGRRYNEQFFGPGTRLTVL.